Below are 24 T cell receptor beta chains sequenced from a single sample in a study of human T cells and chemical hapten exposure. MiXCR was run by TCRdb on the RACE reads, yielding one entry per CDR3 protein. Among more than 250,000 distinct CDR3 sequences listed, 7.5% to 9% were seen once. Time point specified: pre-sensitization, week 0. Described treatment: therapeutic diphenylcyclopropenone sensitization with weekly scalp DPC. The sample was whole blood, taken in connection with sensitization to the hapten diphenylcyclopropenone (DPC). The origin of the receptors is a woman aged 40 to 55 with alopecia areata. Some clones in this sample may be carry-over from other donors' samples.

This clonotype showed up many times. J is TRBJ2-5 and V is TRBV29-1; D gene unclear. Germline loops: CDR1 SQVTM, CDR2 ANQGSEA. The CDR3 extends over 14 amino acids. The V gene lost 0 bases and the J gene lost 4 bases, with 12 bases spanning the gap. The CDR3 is CSVEDRLTRETQYF. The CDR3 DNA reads TGCAGCGTTGAAGATCGGCTGACGCGAGAGACCCAGTACTTC.

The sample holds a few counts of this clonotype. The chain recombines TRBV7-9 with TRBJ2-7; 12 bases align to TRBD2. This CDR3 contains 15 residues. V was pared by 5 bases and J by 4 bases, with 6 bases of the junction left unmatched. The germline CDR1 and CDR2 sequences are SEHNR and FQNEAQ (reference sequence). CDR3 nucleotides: TGTGCCAGCAGCCATACCCTAGCGGGAGGGTACGAGCAGTACTTC. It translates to CASSHTLAGGYEQYF.

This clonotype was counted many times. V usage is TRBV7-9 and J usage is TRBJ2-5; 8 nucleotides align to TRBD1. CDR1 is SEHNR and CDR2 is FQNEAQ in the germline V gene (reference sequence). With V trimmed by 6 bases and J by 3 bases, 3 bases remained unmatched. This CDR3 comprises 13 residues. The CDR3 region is CASRHRGEETQYF. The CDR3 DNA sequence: TGTGCCAGCAGGCACAGGGGGGAAGAGACCCAGTACTTC.

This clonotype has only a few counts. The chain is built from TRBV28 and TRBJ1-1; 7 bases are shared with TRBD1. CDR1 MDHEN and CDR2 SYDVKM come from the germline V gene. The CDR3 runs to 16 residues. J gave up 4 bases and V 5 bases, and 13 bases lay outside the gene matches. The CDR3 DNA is TGTGCCAGCAGTCGCGACAGGGCCTTAATTATCACTGAAGCTTTCTTT. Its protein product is CASSRDRALIITEAFF. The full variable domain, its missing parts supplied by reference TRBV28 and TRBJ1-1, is DVKVTQSSRYLVKRTGEKVFLECVQDMDHENMFWYRQDPGLGLRLIYFSYDVKMKEKGDIPEGYSVSREKKERFSLILESASTNQTSMYLCASSRDRALIITEAFFGQGTRLTVV.

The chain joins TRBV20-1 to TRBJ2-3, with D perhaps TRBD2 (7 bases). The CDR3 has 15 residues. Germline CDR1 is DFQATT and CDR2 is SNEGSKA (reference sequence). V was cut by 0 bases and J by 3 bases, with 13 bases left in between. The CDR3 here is CSARDGGGRTDTQYF. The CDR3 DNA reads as TGCAGTGCTAGAGATGGGGGCGGGAGAACAGATACGCAGTATTTT.

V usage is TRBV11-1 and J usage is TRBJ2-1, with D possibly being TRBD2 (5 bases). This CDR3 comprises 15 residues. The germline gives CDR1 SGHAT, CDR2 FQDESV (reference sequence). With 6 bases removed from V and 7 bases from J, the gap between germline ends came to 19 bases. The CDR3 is CASSSGLLIGNEQFF. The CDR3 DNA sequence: TGTGCCAGCAGTTCCGGACTCCTGATTGGGAATGAGCAGTTCTTC.

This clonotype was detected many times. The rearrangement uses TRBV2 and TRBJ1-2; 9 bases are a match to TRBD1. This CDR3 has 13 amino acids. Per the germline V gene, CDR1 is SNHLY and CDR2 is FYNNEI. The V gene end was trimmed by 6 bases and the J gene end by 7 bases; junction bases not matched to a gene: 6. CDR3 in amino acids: CASRMDRGRGYTF. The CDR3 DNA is TGTGCCAGCAGGATGGACAGGGGCCGTGGCTACACCTTC.

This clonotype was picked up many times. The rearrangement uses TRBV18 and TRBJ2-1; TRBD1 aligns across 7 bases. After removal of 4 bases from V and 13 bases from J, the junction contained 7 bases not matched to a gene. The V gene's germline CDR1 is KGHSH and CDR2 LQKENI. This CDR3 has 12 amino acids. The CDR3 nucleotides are TGTGCCAGCTCACTTGACAGGGCGCCTCAGTTCTTC. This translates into CASSLDRAPQFF.

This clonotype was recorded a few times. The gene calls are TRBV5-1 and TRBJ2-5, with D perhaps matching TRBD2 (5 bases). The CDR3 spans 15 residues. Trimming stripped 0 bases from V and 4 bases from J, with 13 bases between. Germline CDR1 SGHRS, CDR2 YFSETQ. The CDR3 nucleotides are TGCGCCAGCAGCTTGGCCTCCGGAGGAAGAGAGACCCAGTACTTC. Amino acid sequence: CASSLASGGRETQYF.

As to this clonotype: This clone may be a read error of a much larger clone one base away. CDR3 sequence (DNA): TGTGCCAGCAGCACCCAGGTTTACACCGGGGAGCTGTTTTTT. Translation gives CASSTQVYTGELFF. This chain connects TRBV5-4 to TRBJ2-2, with D unclear. Trimming removed 4 bases at V and 3 bases at J, with 10 bases between. Germline CDR1 is SGHNT and CDR2 is YYREEE (reference sequence). This CDR3 comprises 14 residues.

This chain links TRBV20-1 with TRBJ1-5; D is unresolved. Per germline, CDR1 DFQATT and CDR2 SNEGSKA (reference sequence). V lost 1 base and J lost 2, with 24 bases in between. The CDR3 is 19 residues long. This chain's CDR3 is CSARVPTRRLVVGNQPQHF. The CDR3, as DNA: TGCAGTGCTAGAGTACCAACAAGACGGCTCGTGGTTGGCAATCAGCCCCAGCATTTT.

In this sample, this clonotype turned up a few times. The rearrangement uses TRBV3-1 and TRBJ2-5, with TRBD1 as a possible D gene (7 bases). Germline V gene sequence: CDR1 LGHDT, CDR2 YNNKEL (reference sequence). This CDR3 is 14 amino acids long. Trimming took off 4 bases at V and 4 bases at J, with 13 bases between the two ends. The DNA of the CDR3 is TGTGCCAGCAGCCCCAGACAGGGACTAGAGACCCAGTACTTC. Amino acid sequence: CASSPRQGLETQYF.

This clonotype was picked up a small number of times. The CDR3 reads CASSLAAENYGYTF. Written as DNA, the CDR3 is TGTGCCAGCAGCTTAGCAGCAGAAAACTATGGCTACACCTTC. The chain employs TRBV7-8 and TRBJ1-2; no firm D call. Germline V CDR1 and CDR2: SGHVS, FQNEAQ. Deletions cut 0 bases from V and 2 bases from J, with 7 bases between. The CDR3 is 14 residues long.

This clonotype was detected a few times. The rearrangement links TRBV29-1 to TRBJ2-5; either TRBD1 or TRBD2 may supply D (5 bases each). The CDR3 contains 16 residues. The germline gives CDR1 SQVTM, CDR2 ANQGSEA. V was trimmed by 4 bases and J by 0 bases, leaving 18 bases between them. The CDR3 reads CSVAPWGSMYQETQYF. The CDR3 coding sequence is TGCAGCGTTGCCCCCTGGGGGTCAATGTACCAAGAGACCCAGTACTTC.

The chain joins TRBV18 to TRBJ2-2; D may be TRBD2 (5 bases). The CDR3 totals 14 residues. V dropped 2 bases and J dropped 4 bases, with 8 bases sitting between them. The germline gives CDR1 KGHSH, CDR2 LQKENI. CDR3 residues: CASSPVGATGELFF. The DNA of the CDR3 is TGTGCCAGCTCACCAGTGGGAGCCACCGGGGAGCTGTTTTTT. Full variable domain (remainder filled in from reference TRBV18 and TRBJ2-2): NAGVMQNPRHLVRRRGQEARLRCSPMKGHSHVYWYRQLPEEGLKFMVYLQKENIIDESGMPKERFSAEFPKEGPSILRIQQVVRGDSAAYFCASSPVGATGELFFGEGSRLTVL.

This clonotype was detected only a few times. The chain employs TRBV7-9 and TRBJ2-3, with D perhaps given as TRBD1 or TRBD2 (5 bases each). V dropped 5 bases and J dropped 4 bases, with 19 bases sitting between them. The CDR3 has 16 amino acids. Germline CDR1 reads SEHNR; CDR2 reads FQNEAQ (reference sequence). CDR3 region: CASSTFGTRRADTQYF. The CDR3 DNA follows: TGTGCCAGCAGCACGTTCGGGACGCGGCGGGCAGATACGCAGTATTTT.

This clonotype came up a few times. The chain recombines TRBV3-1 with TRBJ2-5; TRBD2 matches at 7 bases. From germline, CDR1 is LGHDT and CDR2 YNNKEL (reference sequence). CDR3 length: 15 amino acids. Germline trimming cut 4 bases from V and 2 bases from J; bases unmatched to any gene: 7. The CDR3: CASSPERGRQETQYF. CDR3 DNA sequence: TGTGCCAGCAGCCCCGAGCGCGGGAGACAAGAGACCCAGTACTTC.

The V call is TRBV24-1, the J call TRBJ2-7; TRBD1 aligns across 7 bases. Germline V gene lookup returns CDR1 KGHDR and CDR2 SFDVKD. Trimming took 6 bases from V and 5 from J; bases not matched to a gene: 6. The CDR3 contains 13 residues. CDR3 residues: CATSPTGRNEQYF. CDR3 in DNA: TGTGCCACCAGTCCGACAGGGAGAAACGAGCAGTACTTC.

The CDR3 DNA reads as TGTGCCAGCAGTTCCACCCACATGAGCTCCTACGAGCAGTACTTC. Amino acids: CASSSTHMSSYEQYF. The gene calls are TRBV27 and TRBJ2-7; D uncertain. This CDR3 contains 15 residues. The ends were cut back, 4 bases at V and 0 bases at J, with 13 bases in the middle. The V gene's germline CDR1 is MNHEY and CDR2 SMNVEV (reference sequence).

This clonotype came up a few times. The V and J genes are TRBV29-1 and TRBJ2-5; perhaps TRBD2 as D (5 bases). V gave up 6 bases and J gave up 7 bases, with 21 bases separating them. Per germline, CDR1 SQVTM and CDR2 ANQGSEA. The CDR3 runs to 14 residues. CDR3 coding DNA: TGCAGCGTCCTGGACTCTGCTCATCCCGGGACCCAGTACTTC. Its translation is CSVLDSAHPGTQYF. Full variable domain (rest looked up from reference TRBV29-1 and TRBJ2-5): SAVISQKPSRDICQRGTSLTIQCQVDSQVTMMFWYRQQPGQSLTLIATANQGSEATYESGFVIDKFPISRPNLTFSTLTVSNMSPEDSSIYLCSVLDSAHPGTQYFGPGTRLLVL.

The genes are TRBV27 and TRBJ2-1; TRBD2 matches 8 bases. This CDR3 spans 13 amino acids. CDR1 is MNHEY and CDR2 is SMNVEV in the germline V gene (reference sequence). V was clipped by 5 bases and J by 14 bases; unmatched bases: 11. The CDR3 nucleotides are TGTGCCAGCAGTCCGAACGAAGCGGGAGTTGAGTTCTTC. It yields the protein CASSPNEAGVEFF.

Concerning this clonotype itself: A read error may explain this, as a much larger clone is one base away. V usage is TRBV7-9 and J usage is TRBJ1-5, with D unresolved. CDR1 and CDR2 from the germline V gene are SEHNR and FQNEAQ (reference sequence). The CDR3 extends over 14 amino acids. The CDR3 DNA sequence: TGTGCCAGAAGCTCAACATTGTCCAATCAGCCCCAGCATTTT. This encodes CARSSTLSNQPQHF.

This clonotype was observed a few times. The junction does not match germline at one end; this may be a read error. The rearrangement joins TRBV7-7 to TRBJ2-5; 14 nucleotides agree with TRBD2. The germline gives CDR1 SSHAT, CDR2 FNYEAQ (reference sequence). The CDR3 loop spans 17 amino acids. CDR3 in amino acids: CASSPGLAGAYQETQYF. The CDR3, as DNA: TGTGCTAGCAGCCCGGGACTAGCGGGAGCGTACCAAGAGACCCAGTACTTC. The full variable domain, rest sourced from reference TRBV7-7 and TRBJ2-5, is GAGVSQSPRYKVTKRGQDVTLRCDPISSHATLYWYQQALGQGPEFLTYFNYEAQPDKSGLPSDRFSAERPEGSISTLTIQRTEQRDSAMYRCASSPGLAGAYQETQYFGPGTRLLVL.

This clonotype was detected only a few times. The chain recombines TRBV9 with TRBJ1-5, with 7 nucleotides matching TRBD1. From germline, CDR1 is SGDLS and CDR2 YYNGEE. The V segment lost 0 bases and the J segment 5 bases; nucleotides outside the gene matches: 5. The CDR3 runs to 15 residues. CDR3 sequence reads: CASSVDAGGHQPQHF. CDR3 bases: TGTGCCAGCAGCGTAGATGCAGGGGGGCATCAGCCCCAGCATTTT.